The rows below give T cell receptor beta chains drawn from one sample of a study of blood T cells in healthy people across ages. TCRdb processed the 5' RACE reads anew with MiXCR; each CDR3 protein has one entry. Of roughly 2 million distinct CDR3 sequences listed, less than 50% are singletons. Material: blood. The receptors come from a woman aged 40 to 49 in good health. Each CDR3 is given with its conserved first and last residue. The D gene is left open where the match is weak. Some rows mark clone size as missing; the rest say once, few, many or name a class of expanded clone.

J gene,clone size,V gene,D gene,CDR3 DNA,CDR3 protein
TRBJ1-1,.,TRBV2,TRBD1,TGTGCCAGCAGTCCGGATGGACAGGGTTACACTGAAGCTTTCTTT,CASSPDGQGYTEAFF
TRBJ2-1,.,TRBV7-3,TRBD2,TGTGCCAGCAGCCCTAGCGGGGATGCCGAGCAGTTCTTC,CASSPSGDAEQFF
TRBJ2-1,.,TRBV5-4,.,TGTGCCAGCAGCTTCCTCGTAAACAATGAGCAGTTCTTC,CASSFLVNNEQFF
TRBJ1-1,once,TRBV6-1,TRBD1,TGTGCCAGCAGTCGCAGGGGGCAGGTAAAGTTAAACACTGAAGCTTTCTTT,CASSRRGQVKLNTEAFF
TRBJ2-5,few,TRBV20-1,.,TGCAGTGCCATAAAACAGGGATCCCAAGAGACCCAGTACTTC,CSAIKQGSQETQYF
TRBJ2-5,few,TRBV27,.,TGTGCCAGCAGTAGGGCGGGGTTACTAGAGACCCAGTACTTC,CASSRAGLLETQYF
TRBJ2-1,.,TRBV6-2/TRBV6-3,TRBD1,TGTGCCAGCAGTTCCGGGACAGGGTTCTACAATGAGCAGTTCTTC,CASSSGTGFYNEQFF
TRBJ2-5,few,TRBV7-2,.,TGTGCCAGCAGCTTAGGGACACTGATCCTAGAGACCCAGTACTTC,CASSLGTLILETQYF
TRBJ2-2,few,TRBV11-3,.,TGTGCCAGCAGCCAGGGCAGGGTCAACACCGGGGAGCTGTTTTTT,CASSQGRVNTGELFF
TRBJ2-1,few,TRBV3-1,.,TGTGCCAGCAGCCGCAGAATAAACAATGAGCAGTTCTTC,CASSRRINNEQFF
TRBJ2-5,few,TRBV6-5,.,TGTGCCAGCAGTTACGATCAGTTCCTGGGGGAGACCCAGTACTTC,CASSYDQFLGETQYF
TRBJ2-1,few,TRBV12-3/TRBV12-4,.,TGTGCCAGCAGTCCCTGGGCGGAGGGGCAGTTCTTC,CASSPWAEGQFF
TRBJ2-1,.,TRBV20-1,TRBD1,TGCAGTGCCCAGAGCCCACAGGGGAGCCACAATGAGCAGTTCTTC,CSAQSPQGSHNEQFF
TRBJ2-5,.,TRBV7-3,.,TGTGCCAGCAGCCCCAGACTGCGATCAGGGGAAGAGACCCAGTACTTC,CASSPRLRSGEETQYF
TRBJ2-7,.,TRBV21-1,.,TGTGCCAGCAGCAAAGCCGAAGAGGGTAAGGGGCAGGGGGCCTACTACGAGCAGTACTTC,CASSKAEEGKGQGAYYEQYF
TRBJ1-1,.,TRBV2,.,TGTGCCAGCAAATCCACGAACACTGAAGCTTTCTTT,CASKSTNTEAFF
TRBJ2-7,.,TRBV2,TRBD1,TGTGCCAGCAGGATTCCGGGACAGGCCAACGACGGGGGCTCCTACGAGCAGTACTTC,CASRIPGQANDGGSYEQYF
TRBJ2-3,.,TRBV19,.,TGTGCCAGTAGTATAGAGATATTACTGGATACGCAGTATTTT,CASSIEILLDTQYF
TRBJ2-1,few,TRBV20-1,TRBD1,TGCAGTGCCCCGGGGCGGGACAGGGGGTTCAATGAGCAGTTCTTC,CSAPGRDRGFNEQFF
TRBJ2-3,.,TRBV7-2,TRBD2,TGTGCCAGCAGCTTCAGCTCATTAGCGGGGGCTACAGATACGCAGTATTTT,CASSFSSLAGATDTQYF
TRBJ2-3,.,TRBV6-2/TRBV6-3,TRBD2,TGTGCCAGCAGTTACTACGGGGAGGGGCACGCAGATACGCAGTATTTT,CASSYYGEGHADTQYF
TRBJ1-1,.,TRBV18,TRBD1,TGTGCCAGCTCATCAGGGGGCGGAGTACATGAAGCTTTCTTT,CASSSGGGVHEAFF
TRBJ2-7,.,TRBV7-2,TRBD2,TGTGCCAGCAGCTCGCGGACTAGCGGGGGGACAGAGCAGTACTTC,CASSSRTSGGTEQYF
TRBJ2-1,.,TRBV27,.,TGTGCCAGCAGACCTGGGGGGCGGGCCGACTACAATGAGCAGTTCTTC,CASRPGGRADYNEQFF
TRBJ1-2,.,TRBV29-1,TRBD1,TGCAGCCTTCAAGCTGGGACAGGAGACTATGGCTACACCTTC,CSLQAGTGDYGYTF
TRBJ2-5,.,TRBV7-2,TRBD2,TGTGCCAGCAGCCCTGGACTAGCCAGTCAGACCCAGTACTTC,CASSPGLASQTQYF